This T cell receptor (beta chain) was retrieved from a study of shared clonotypes between healthy human individuals. Sequencing was performed with immunoSEQ multiplex PCR; in TCRdb, only in-frame clones are kept and a portion is missing. The data show 1 million to 1.3 million clones, approximately 80% seen once. Germline V CDR1 and CDR2: WSHSY, SAAADI. The CDR3 covers 15 residues. V lost 2 bases and J lost 3, with 14 bases in between. This clone was observed a few times. This rearrangement joins TRBV10-2 to TRBJ2-7; TRBD1 or TRBD2 may be the D gene (6 bases each). Sequenced input: memory CD4+ T cells from PBMCs. Indicated subset: CD45RA-negative fraction. This clonotype was obtained from a young man in good health. Some clones in this sample may be carry-over from other donors' samples. The CDR3 DNA sequence: TGCGCCAGCAGTGAGAAGGGGGGCCGCAGCTACGAGCAGTACTTC. It encodes CASSEKGGRSYEQYF.